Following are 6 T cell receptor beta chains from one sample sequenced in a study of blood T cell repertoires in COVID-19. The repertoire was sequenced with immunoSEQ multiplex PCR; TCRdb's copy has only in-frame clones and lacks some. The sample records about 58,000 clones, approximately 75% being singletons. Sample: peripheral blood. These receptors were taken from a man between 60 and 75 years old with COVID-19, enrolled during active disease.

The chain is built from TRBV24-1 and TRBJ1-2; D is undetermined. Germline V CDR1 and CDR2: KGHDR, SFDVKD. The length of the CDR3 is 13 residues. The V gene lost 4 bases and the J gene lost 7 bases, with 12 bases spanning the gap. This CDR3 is CATSDVGGVGYTF. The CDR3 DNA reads TGTGCCACCAGTGACGTGGGCGGGGTTGGCTACACCTTC.

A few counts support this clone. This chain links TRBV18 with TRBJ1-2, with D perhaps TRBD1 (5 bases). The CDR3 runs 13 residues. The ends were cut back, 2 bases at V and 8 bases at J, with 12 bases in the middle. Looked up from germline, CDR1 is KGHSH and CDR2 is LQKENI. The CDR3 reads CASSPAGPGGYTF. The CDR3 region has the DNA TGTGCCAGCTCACCAGCAGGGCCAGGAGGCTACACCTTC.

The DNA for the CDR3 is TGTGCCAGCAGCTTATTAGCGGGGGCCAACACCGGGGAGCTGTTTTTT. Protein: CASSLLAGANTGELFF. The chain joins TRBV7-2 to TRBJ2-2; 9 bases map to TRBD2. The V gene's germline CDR1 is SGHTA and CDR2 FQGNSA. V gave up 2 bases and J gave up 2 bases; unmatched junction bases: 3. The CDR3 consists of 16 residues.

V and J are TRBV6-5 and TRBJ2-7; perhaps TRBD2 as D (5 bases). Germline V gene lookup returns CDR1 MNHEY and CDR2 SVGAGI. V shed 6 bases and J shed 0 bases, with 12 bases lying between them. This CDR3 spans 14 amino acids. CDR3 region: CASRIGVDSYEQYF. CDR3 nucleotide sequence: TGTGCCAGCAGGATCGGGGTGGACTCCTACGAGCAGTACTTC.

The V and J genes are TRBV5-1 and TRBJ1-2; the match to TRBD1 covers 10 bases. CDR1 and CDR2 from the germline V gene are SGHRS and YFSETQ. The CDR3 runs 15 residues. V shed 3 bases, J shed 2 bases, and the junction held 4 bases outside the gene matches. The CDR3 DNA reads TGCGCCAGCAGCTACGGACAGGGGGAAAACTATGGCTACACCTTC. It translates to CASSYGQGENYGYTF.

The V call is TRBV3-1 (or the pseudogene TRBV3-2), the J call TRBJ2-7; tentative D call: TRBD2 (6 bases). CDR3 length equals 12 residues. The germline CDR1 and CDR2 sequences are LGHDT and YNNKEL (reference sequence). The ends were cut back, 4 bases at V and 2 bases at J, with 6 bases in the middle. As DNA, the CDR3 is TGTGCCAGCAGCCGCGGGACCTACGAGCAGTACTTC. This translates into CASSRGTYEQYF.